This record concerns one TCR beta chain sequence. This sample was taken from a study of T cells after yellow fever vaccination. V was cut by 3 bases and J by 0 bases, with 8 bases left in between. The CDR3 consists of 14 residues. Germline V CDR1 and CDR2: SGHAT, FQNNGV. TCRdb analysed the 5' RACE reads with MiXCR anew, one entry per CDR3 protein. Among approximately 550,000 distinct CDR3 sequences, roughly 19% were seen once, and the ten largest hold 14%. The chain uses TRBV11-2 and TRBJ2-5; tentatively, D is TRBD1 (6 bases). The TCR was taken from a man in his thirties or forties who received the YFV17D yellow fever vaccine. Sequenced here: PBMCs, sampled 15 days after the yellow fever booster vaccination. CDR3 in DNA: TGTGCCAGCAGCTTTGGGACAAACCAAGAGACCCAGTACTTC. Translating gives CASSFGTNQETQYF. The complete variable domain, with remaining parts taken from reference TRBV11-2 and TRBJ2-5, reads EAGVAQSPRYKIIEKRQSVAFWCNPISGHATLYWYQQILGQGPKLLIQFQNNGVVDDSQLPKDRFSAERLKGVDSTLKIQPAKLEDSAVYLCASSFGTNQETQYFGPGTRLLVL.